Listed below are T cell receptor beta chains from one sample, sequenced in a study of OX40 agonist ivuxolimab in advanced cancers. Here immunoSEQ multiplex PCR was the method, and the copy in TCRdb shows in-frame clones only, minus some. This sample has 75,000 to 100,000 clones, with approximately 91% found just once. The starting material was CD4+ or CD8+ T cells sorted from blood, obtained in a trial of the OX40 agonist ivuxolimab. These TCRs come from an adult with an advanced solid tumor such as melanoma, head and neck, liver or kidney cancer. Each CDR3 is given without its conserved first and last residue.

>TRBV10-3
AISKDGMNTEAF
>TRBV11-2
ASSRLLAGGADTQY
>TRBV27
ASRQRDRGNTGELF
>TRBV18
ASSPGQPNTGELF
>TRBV13
ASSLRTGGLSNQPQH
>TRBV7-2
ASSLDSSRTDTQY
>TRBV18
ASSLQGGGAEAF
>TRBV5-1
ASSFDRLEQF
>TRBV5-1
ASSSGSTDTQY
>TRBV21-1
AIKPGTEAF
>TRBV7-3
ASSFDRGLGEAF
>TRBV18
ASSPPIATANTGELF
>TRBV6-5
ASSSPGGGHYGYT
>TRBV9
ASSVQGAGNEQF
>TRBV30
AWSVDRGTQY
>TRBV7-8
ASSWGAGERLF
>TRBV25-1
ASSGQVQAKNIQY
>TRBV2
ASSYGETYEQY
>TRBV27
ASRPQGIISPYEQY
>TRBV5-1
ASSRSRQETQY
>TRBV5-1
ASSLASGSPGELF
>TRBV5-1
ASSLGFQETQY
>TRBV2
ASRAEGLYNEQF
>TRBV5-1
ASSLFLGSSTEAF
>TRBV28
ASSSPGKANYGYT
>TRBV5-4
AIEGGPTDTQY
>TRBV7-8
ASSLDGTAASTSPLH
>TRBV5-1
ASSSGPGDQPQH
>TRBV5-4
ASSLGTESYNEQF
>TRBV5-1
ASIPGGPPDTQY
>TRBV25-1
ASSANTGSSSYEQY
>TRBV25-1
ASSPTPDRAYEQY
>TRBV25-1
ASSVGGGNEKLF
>TRBV5-6
ASSEGPYEQY
>TRBV7-3
ASSLTVNTEAF
>TRBV18
ASSTTGTETYEQY
>TRBV2
ATGTVPLYNEQF
>TRBV7-2
ASSPTRGGLGF
>TRBV6-5
ASSYSREGNEQF
>TRBV9
ASSGQIDYGYT
>TRBV9
ASSSGLARSLADTQY
>TRBV4-3
ASSQGQVYTDTQY
>TRBV2
ASRRGAGGDDEQF
>TRBV18
ASATGQYTGELF
>TRBV5-1
ASSADRGNTEAF
>TRBV5-1
ASSLQGYEQY
>TRBV7-2
ASSFDTFLETQY
>TRBV21-1
ASSKGSRGHAGELF
>TRBV2
ASSLTTGSNSPLH
>TRBV6-6
ASSPPPGQGIYEQY
>TRBV19
ASSIGVAYEQY
>TRBV6-1
ASRDYSNQPQH
>TRBV6-5
ASSLLAGSNTGELF
>TRBV18
ASSAAGGAGELF
>TRBV6-1
ASGKGTGTYNEQF
>TRBV6-6
ASSYSRGETEAF
>TRBV4-3
ASSHLLSGTGNDNEQF
>TRBV28
ASSRRGVYNGYT
>TRBV6-1
ASSEYEESDTQY
>TRBV30
AWRRWVSSYEQY